Listed below are T cell receptor beta chains from one sample, sequenced in a study of cytomegalovirus exposure and HLA in healthy donors. Sequencing used immunoSEQ multiplex PCR; TCRdb keeps in-frame clones, though not all of them. The listing records 75,000 to 90,000 clones. The material sequenced was PBMCs. Source of these receptors: a woman aged 60-70 years in good health and CMV-seronegative. Each CDR3 is given with its conserved first and last residue. D genes are given only for firm matches.

j_call d_call v_call cdr3_aa cdr3_nt
TRBJ1-1 . TRBV7-9 CASSRRGQGTTEAFF TGTGCCAGCAGCCGAAGAGGGCAGGGGACCACTGAAGCTTTCTTT
TRBJ1-1 TRBD1 TRBV25-1 CASSEYPDRGVTEAFF TGTGCCAGCAGTGAATATCCGGACAGGGGGGTAACTGAAGCTTTCTTT
TRBJ2-5 . TRBV10-2 CASSEIGGEGTQYF TGCGCCAGCAGTGAGATCGGAGGTGAGGGGACCCAGTACTTC
TRBJ2-7 TRBD1 TRBV11-3 CASRGTGENEQYF TGTGCCAGCAGAGGGACAGGGGAAAACGAGCAGTACTTC
TRBJ1-1 TRBD1 TRBV5-1 CASSLVGRGAANTEAFF TGCGCCAGCAGCTTGGTAGGCAGGGGGGCAGCGAACACTGAAGCTTTCTTT
TRBJ2-1 . TRBV14 CASSQFYGGSYNEQFF TGTGCCAGCAGCCAATTTTACGGGGGCTCCTACAATGAGCAGTTCTTC
TRBJ1-5 . TRBV2 CASRTSSNQPQHF TGTGCCAGCAGAACAAGTAGCAATCAGCCCCAGCATTTT
TRBJ2-1 TRBD1 TRBV7-2 CASSLGQGSYNEQFF TGTGCCAGCAGCTTGGGACAGGGCTCCTACAATGAGCAGTTCTTC
TRBJ1-1 . TRBV28 CASSPHQGLNTEAFF TGTGCCAGCAGTCCCCACCAGGGTTTGAACACTGAAGCTTTCTTT
TRBJ2-7 . TRBV4-1 CASSQEGRGEQYF TGCGCCAGCAGCCAAGAGGGTCGAGGCGAGCAGTACTTC
TRBJ2-7 TRBD1 TRBV28 CASEEGTGLYEQYF TGTGCCAGCGAAGAGGGGACAGGGCTCTACGAGCAGTACTTC
TRBJ1-4 . TRBV7-6 CASSPRWTNEKLFF TGTGCCAGCAGCCCCCGGTGGACTAATGAAAAACTGTTTTTT
TRBJ1-1 . TRBV29-1 CSVRTAQGNTEAFF TGCAGCGTTAGGACAGCCCAGGGAAACACTGAAGCTTTCTTT
TRBJ1-2 . TRBV6-5 CASRPGTLNYGYTF TGTGCCAGCAGACCCGGGACACTCAACTATGGCTACACCTTC
TRBJ1-1 TRBD1 TRBV7-2 CASSVDRGDEAFF TGTGCCAGCAGCGTCGACAGGGGTGATGAAGCTTTCTTT
TRBJ2-7 TRBD1 TRBV7-2 CASSPGQGWDEQYF TGTGCCAGCAGCCCGGGACAGGGATGGGACGAGCAGTACTTC
TRBJ1-5 TRBD1 TRBV6-5 CASSHRGNNQPQHF TGTGCCAGCAGCCACAGGGGGAACAATCAGCCCCAGCATTTT
TRBJ2-5 TRBD2 TRBV19 CASSRGLASLGETQYF TGTGCCAGTAGTAGGGGACTAGCGAGTTTGGGGGAGACCCAGTACTTC
TRBJ2-7 . TRBV7-2 CASSLGQSPSYEQYF TGTGCCAGCAGCTTAGGACAGTCCCCCTCCTACGAGCAGTACTTC
TRBJ1-2 . TRBV19 CASSILQSNYGYTF TGTGCCAGTAGTATACTACAGTCTAACTATGGCTACACCTTC
TRBJ1-2 TRBD1 TRBV5-1 CASSIQTGVDGYTF TGCGCCAGCAGCATCCAGACAGGGGTTGATGGCTACACCTTC
TRBJ1-1 TRBD1 TRBV27 CASSLGQGMNTEAFF TGTGCCAGCAGTTTGGGACAGGGGATGAACACTGAAGCTTTCTTT
TRBJ2-7 TRBD1 TRBV4-2 CASSPGQGNTPSSYEQYF TGTGCCAGCAGCCCGGGACAGGGGAATACCCCGAGCTCCTACGAGCAGTACTTC
TRBJ2-2 TRBD1 TRBV13 CASSPNTGGAGTGELFF TGTGCCAGCAGCCCAAACACAGGGGGCGCCGGCACCGGGGAGCTGTTTTTT
TRBJ1-2 . TRBV10-3 CAISYAGENGYTF TGTGCCATCAGTTACGCAGGGGAGAATGGCTACACCTTC
TRBJ2-2 . TRBV2 CASSESAVLNTGELFF TGTGCCAGCAGTGAAAGTGCGGTCTTGAACACCGGGGAGCTGTTTTTT
TRBJ2-7 TRBD2 TRBV4-2 CASTLNSGMEFEQYF TGTGCCAGCACCCTCAACAGCGGGATGGAGTTCGAGCAGTACTTC
TRBJ2-2 TRBD2 TRBV5-8 CASSLSGRYTGELFF TGTGCCAGCAGCCTCAGCGGGAGGTACACCGGGGAGCTGTTTTTT
TRBJ2-1 TRBD2 TRBV10-1 CASSESTSRDEQFF TGCGCCAGCAGTGAGTCGACTAGCCGGGATGAGCAGTTCTTC
TRBJ2-7 TRBD1 TRBV19 CASSIDLRAETGIYEQYF TGTGCCAGTAGTATAGATTTGAGGGCCGAGACAGGGATATACGAGCAGTACTTC
TRBJ2-3 TRBD2 TRBV5-1 CASSLQGLAGGSTDTQYF TGCGCCAGCAGCTTACAGGGCCTAGCGGGAGGGAGCACAGATACGCAGTATTTT
TRBJ2-3 TRBD2 TRBV27 CASSFLTSGRAADTQYF TGTGCCAGCAGTTTCCTTACTAGCGGGAGGGCTGCAGATACGCAGTATTTT
TRBJ1-3 TRBD1 TRBV5-1 CASSPSGGQVPFLGNTIYF TGCGCCAGCAGCCCCTCCGGGGGACAGGTACCCTTCCTGGGAAACACCATATATTTT
TRBJ2-1 TRBD2 TRBV4-1 CASSPGLAATGNEQFF TGCGCCAGCAGCCCGGGACTAGCGGCCACGGGCAATGAGCAGTTCTTC
TRBJ2-5 . TRBV29-1 CSVERVGETQYF TGCAGCGTTGAGCGGGTGGGAGAGACCCAGTACTTC
TRBJ2-2 . TRBV9 CASSEAERNTGELFF TGTGCCAGCAGCGAAGCGGAGCGTAACACCGGGGAGCTGTTTTTT
TRBJ2-7 . TRBV6-5 CASSYREVTYEQYF TGTGCCAGCAGTTATCGAGAGGTAACCTACGAGCAGTACTTC
TRBJ2-5 . TRBV7-6 CASSPYEAQYF TGTGCCAGCAGCCCCTATGAGGCCCAGTACTTC
TRBJ1-1 . TRBV29-1 CSVAVRGGNTEAFF TGCAGCGTCGCCGTAAGGGGTGGGAACACTGAAGCTTTCTTT
TRBJ1-5 . TRBV27 CASSLSVYSNQPQHF TGTGCCAGCAGTTTATCCGTATATAGCAATCAGCCCCAGCATTTT
TRBJ2-2 . TRBV28 CASSLWAAGTLNTGELFF TGTGCCAGCAGTTTATGGGCTGCCGGGACACTGAACACCGGGGAGCTGTTTTTT
TRBJ2-7 TRBD2 TRBV6-6 CASSYRTRASEQYF TGTGCCAGCAGTTACCGGACTAGGGCCTCCGAGCAGTACTTC
TRBJ2-1 TRBD2 TRBV11-3 CASSLLAGGGNEQFF TGTGCCAGCAGCTTATTAGCGGGAGGGGGAAATGAGCAGTTCTTC
TRBJ2-3 . TRBV30 CAWSTGLESTDTQYF TGTGCCTGGAGTACCGGACTCGAAAGCACAGATACGCAGTATTTT
TRBJ2-3 TRBD2 TRBV30 CAWSPPSGGFTQYF TGTGCCTGGAGTCCTCCCTCGGGGGGGTTTACGCAGTATTTT
TRBJ2-2 . TRBV4-2 CASSQVVDSSSGELFF TGTGCCAGCAGCCAAGTGGTAGACAGTAGCTCCGGGGAGCTGTTTTTT
TRBJ1-3 TRBD1 TRBV4-3 CASSQDQGTGSDTIYF TGCGCCAGCAGCCAAGATCAAGGGACAGGGTCGGACACCATATATTTT
TRBJ2-7 . TRBV19 CASSIQGGQYYEQYF TGTGCCAGTAGTATACAGGGGGGACAGTACTACGAGCAGTACTTC
TRBJ2-7 . TRBV6-6 CASSSGETYEQYF TGTGCCAGCAGTTCGGGTGAGACCTACGAGCAGTACTTC
TRBJ2-7 TRBD2 TRBV5-4 CASSISGGRYEQYF TGTGCCAGCAGCATTAGCGGGGGACGCTACGAGCAGTACTTC
TRBJ2-5 TRBD2 TRBV27 CASSSLSSGRAVAQYF TGTGCCAGCAGTTCACTCTCTAGCGGGAGGGCAGTTGCCCAGTACTTC
TRBJ2-3 TRBD1 TRBV19 CASSISGQGITDTQYF TGTGCCAGTAGTATTAGCGGACAGGGGATTACAGATACGCAGTATTTT
TRBJ2-7 TRBD1 TRBV19 CASKRQGIYEQYF TGTGCCAGTAAACGACAGGGGATTTACGAGCAGTACTTC
TRBJ2-7 TRBD1 TRBV30 CAWDRQGYEQYF TGTGCCTGGGACAGACAGGGCTACGAGCAGTACTTC
TRBJ2-3 . TRBV10-1 CASSDQTSDTQYF TGCGCCAGCAGTGATCAAACTTCGGATACGCAGTATTTT